Presented here are 10 T cell receptor beta chains from one specimen sequenced in a study of response to subunit inactivated influenza vaccine (dated by TCRdb to 2016 to 2019). The time point label on this specimen signifies: around 45 days after influenza vaccine administration. Receptor amplification or capture employed RT-PCR. TCRdb names Illumina HiSeq 2500 as the instrument used. The public reads were reprocessed in TCRdb via fastp at Q25 and MiXCR, keeping in-frame beta chains. Rows with a matching CDR3 protein are joined into one entry that keeps the most common DNA and genes. The sample records fewer than 700,000 distinct CDR3 sequences, around 13% of which are singletons. Together, the top ten hold 10% to 15% of the sample. The material was PBMCs from blood, obtained about 6 weeks after vaccination. These TCRs come from a man aged 50 to 60 who received an inactivated influenza vaccine. Donor details come from another sample of the same person, matched by shared clones.

This clonotype showed up just a few times. The CDR3 region is CASSPFTPPLGEQYF. The CDR3 coding sequence is TGTGCCAGCAGCCCCTTTACCCCCCCACTTGGTGAGCAGTACTTC. V and J are TRBV7-2 and TRBJ2-7; D not resolved. CDR1 SGHTA and CDR2 FQGNSA come from the germline V gene. The CDR3 contains 15 residues. Trimming pared 5 bases from V and 7 bases from J, leaving 21 bases between. The whole variable domain, remainder taken from reference TRBV7-2 and TRBJ2-7, is GAGVSQSPSNKVTEKGKDVELRCDPISGHTALYWYRQSLGQGLEFLIYFQGNSAPDKSGLPSDRFSAERTGGSVSTLTIQRTQQEDSAVYLCASSPFTPPLGEQYFGPGTRLTVT.

This clonotype was picked up many times. The rearrangement uses TRBV29-1 and TRBJ2-3; possibly TRBD1 for D (5 bases). Germline loops: CDR1 SQVTM, CDR2 ANQGSEA. The CDR3 has 14 residues. The ends were cut back, 5 bases at V and 1 base at J, with 13 bases in the middle. The CDR3 is CSVKTVSRTDTQYF. Here the CDR3 DNA reads TGCAGCGTTAAGACAGTTTCCCGCACAGATACGCAGTATTTT.

This rearrangement joins TRBV4-1 to TRBJ2-7, with D tentatively TRBD2 (5 bases). This CDR3 has 14 residues. V was pared by 4 bases and J by 2 bases, with 12 bases between. Germline V gives CDR1 MGHRA, CDR2 YSYEKL. The CDR3, as DNA: TGCGCCAGCAGCCGCCAACCGGGGACCTACGAGCAGTACTTC. Encoded protein: CASSRQPGTYEQYF.

This clonotype was detected a few times. Written as DNA, the CDR3 is TGTGCCAGCAGTTCAGATAGGACCCAGTACTTC. Translation gives CASSSDRTQYF. The chain combines TRBV6-2 or TRBV6-3 with TRBJ2-5; D is uncertain. The germline V gene has CDR1 MNHEY and CDR2 SVGEGT. V shed 4 bases and J shed 7 bases, with 7 bases lying between them. CDR3 length: 11 amino acids.

The V and J genes are TRBV6-2 or TRBV6-3 and TRBJ1-5; 7 bases align to TRBD1. CDR1 is MNHEY and CDR2 is SVGEGT in the germline V gene. CDR3 length equals 16 residues. J was trimmed by 3 bases and V by 0 bases; bases with no gene match: 5. The CDR3 spells CASSYSEDRVNQPQHF. CDR3 DNA sequence: TGTGCCAGCAGTTACTCGGAAGACAGGGTCAATCAGCCCCAGCATTTT.

This clonotype was picked up a small number of times. The rearrangement joins TRBV20-1 to TRBJ2-3, with D possibly being TRBD2 (5 bases). Trimming took 1 base from V and 2 from J, leaving 16 bases between them. Germline loops: CDR1 DFQATT, CDR2 SNEGSKA (reference sequence). There are 16 residues in the CDR3. The DNA of the CDR3 is TGCAGTGCTAGAGGCTCGGACTGGGCTTTCACAGATACGCAGTATTTT. Translating gives CSARGSDWAFTDTQYF.

This clonotype came up a few times. The CDR3 sequence is CASSPQASNYGYTF. CDR3 sequence (DNA): TGTGCCAGCAGTCCCCAGGCCAGCAACTATGGCTACACCTTC. This chain links TRBV27 with TRBJ1-2; the D is unclear. Germline V CDR1 and CDR2: MNHEY, SMNVEV (reference sequence). The germline V and J ends were trimmed by 5 bases and 2 bases, with 12 bases remaining between them. The CDR3 totals 14 residues.

This clonotype was observed at least ten times. This rearrangement joins TRBV12-3 or TRBV12-4 to TRBJ1-5; maybe TRBD1 (6 bases). V dropped 2 bases and J dropped 2 bases, with 10 bases sitting between them. This CDR3 has 15 amino acids. The CDR3: CASSLKQGGNQPQHF. Here the CDR3 DNA reads TGTGCCAGCAGTTTAAAACAGGGAGGCAATCAGCCCCAGCATTTT.

This clonotype has only a few counts. This sequence joins TRBV10-3 and TRBJ1-5; D might be TRBD1 (6 bases). The CDR3 totals 13 residues. The ends were cut back, 10 bases at V and 6 bases at J, with 16 bases in the middle. From germline, CDR1 is ENHRY and CDR2 SYGVKD. The CDR3, as DNA: TGTGCCACCGCGTTTGAACAGGGTCAGCCCCAGCATTTT. Protein sequence: CATAFEQGQPQHF.

The chain is built from TRBV18 and TRBJ1-5; TRBD1 matches at 10 bases. The CDR3 contains 14 residues. The germline gives CDR1 KGHSH, CDR2 LQKENI. V lost 5 bases, J lost 6 bases, and 4 bases stayed unmatched. As DNA, the CDR3 is TGTGCCAGCTCAACTGGACAGGGGGGTCAGCCCCAGCATTTT. Amino acids: CASSTGQGGQPQHF.